These 17 T cell receptor beta chains originate from one sample sequenced in a study of shared clonotypes between healthy human individuals. This table comes from immunoSEQ multiplex PCR, and its TCRdb copy is limited to in-frame clones, with some not included. The sample shows roughly 1,000,000 clones, approximately 78% of them seen only once. Sequencing was done on a sample of memory CD4+ T cells from PBMCs. The subset was: CD45RA-negative fraction. These receptors were taken from a man between 18 and 35 years old in good health. Some clones in this sample may be carry-over from other donors' samples.

This chain joins TRBV6-1 and TRBJ2-3; D unresolved. CDR3 length: 14 amino acids. CDR1 MNHNS and CDR2 SASEGT come from the germline V gene. V lost 2 bases and J lost 4, with 10 bases in between. The CDR3 region has the DNA TGTGCCAGCAGTGAATCGTCAGAGGCAGATACGCAGTATTTT. Its translation is CASSESSEADTQYF.

J is TRBJ2-1 and V is TRBV15; D is undetermined. The CDR3 sequence is 15 residues long. V was clipped by 5 bases and J by 0 bases, with 11 bases between them. Germline CDR1 is LNHNV and CDR2 is YYDKDF (reference sequence). The CDR3 DNA reads as TGTGCCACCAGCTGGATCAGGAGCTCCTACAATGAGCAGTTCTTC. Translation gives CATSWIRSSYNEQFF.

The chain combines TRBV6-1 with TRBJ2-3; 12 positions agree with TRBD2. Germline loops: CDR1 MNHNS, CDR2 SASEGT. The CDR3 covers 14 residues. After removal of 6 bases from V and 6 bases from J, the junction contained 4 bases not matched to a gene. The CDR3 DNA reads TGTGCCAGCAGCGGGACTAGCGGGTGGGATACGCAGTATTTT. This sequence encodes CASSGTSGWDTQYF.

A remark on this clone: The sample contains more than one DNA sequence encoding this CDR3. The V gene is TRBV28, the J gene TRBJ1-2, with 7 positions matching TRBD1. CDR3 length equals 15 residues. Germline loops: CDR1 MDHEN, CDR2 SYDVKM. V trimming: 5 bases; J trimming: 2 bases; junction bases outside the gene matches: 8. CDR3 nucleotide sequence: TGTGCCAGCAGTCCAGCCGGGACAGTAAACTATGGCTACACCTTC. Its protein is CASSPAGTVNYGYTF.

The CDR3 here is CASSLWTVRAEKLFF. In DNA, the CDR3 is TGTGCCAGCAGTCTCTGGACAGTGAGGGCTGAAAAACTGTTTTTT. The chain has TRBV28 and TRBJ1-4; D may be TRBD1 (6 bases). This CDR3 comprises 15 residues. The V gene's germline CDR1 is MDHEN and CDR2 SYDVKM. The V gene lost 5 bases and the J gene lost 7 bases, with 17 bases spanning the gap.

The chain is built from TRBV30 and TRBJ2-7; D possibly corresponds to TRBD2 (5 bases). V lost 2 bases to trimming and J lost 2 bases, with 10 bases between them. Germline V gives CDR1 GTSNPN, CDR2 SVGIG (reference sequence). This CDR3 is built from 13 residues. In DNA, the CDR3 is TGTGCCTGGAGTAGCGGACTTACCTACGAGCAGTACTTC. It specifies CAWSSGLTYEQYF.

The chain recombines TRBV2 with TRBJ1-3; D is perhaps TRBD1 (6 bases). Germline V gives CDR1 SNHLY, CDR2 FYNNEI. With 4 bases removed from V and 3 bases from J, the gap between germline ends came to 10 bases. The CDR3 totals 14 residues. DNA of the CDR3: TGTGCCAGCAGTGTTGAGGACAGTGGAAACACCATATATTTT. Translated: CASSVEDSGNTIYF.

Of note for this clone: This specimen includes other DNA sequences encoding the same CDR3. The rearrangement joins TRBV28 to TRBJ1-5; TRBD1 might be the D (5 bases). Germline CDR1 MDHEN, CDR2 SYDVKM. The CDR3 extends over 15 amino acids. Deletions cut 0 bases from V and 0 bases from J, with 6 bases between. CDR3 sequence (DNA): TGTGCCAGCAGTTTATGGGGACCTAGCAATCAGCCCCAGCATTTT. Its translation: CASSLWGPSNQPQHF.

To note about this clone: This may arise from a read error, as a much more abundant clone is one base away. This chain uses TRBV29-1 with TRBJ2-7, with 7 positions matching TRBD2. Germline assignment: CDR1 SQVTM and CDR2 ANQGSEA. The CDR3 is 12 residues long. The CDR3 here is CGGGGGSYEQYF. CDR3 nucleotides: TGCGGCGGTGGGGGGGGCTCCTACGAGCAGTACTTC.

The genes are TRBV6-1 and TRBJ1-4, with D possibly matching TRBD1 (6 bases). Trimming shortened V by 7 bases and J by 8 bases, and 14 bases separated the two germline ends. There are 13 residues in the CDR3. Germline lookup yields CDR1 MNHNS and CDR2 SASEGT. In DNA form, the CDR3 reads TGTGCCAGCAAAACAGGGTTTGGCGAAAAACTGTTTTTT. Encoded protein: CASKTGFGEKLFF.

This clone occurred a few times. This sample includes further DNA sequences coding for the same CDR3. The chain combines TRBV11-2 with TRBJ2-1; D gene uncertain. Germline CDR1 and CDR2: SGHAT and FQNNGV. This CDR3 comprises 12 residues. V lost 3 bases and J lost 8, with 8 bases in between. The chain's CDR3 is CASSLVRDEQFF. For the CDR3, the DNA is TGTGCCAGCAGCTTGGTCCGGGATGAGCAGTTCTTC.

The chain carries TRBV5-1 and TRBJ1-1; no reliable D call. Germline CDR1 and CDR2: SGHRS and YFSETQ. CDR3 length: 15 residues. Trimming stripped 0 bases from V and 4 bases from J, with 13 bases between. CDR3 sequence: CASSLAGVGSTEAFF. In nucleotides, the CDR3 is TGCGCCAGCAGCTTGGCCGGGGTTGGGAGCACTGAAGCTTTCTTT.

This chain connects TRBV7-2 to TRBJ1-1; 7 positions agree with TRBD1. Germline V gene sequence: CDR1 SGHTA, CDR2 FQGNSA. V was clipped by 0 bases and J by 0 bases; unmatched bases: 16. The length of the CDR3 is 20 residues. The CDR3 region has the DNA TGTGCCAGCAGCTTAGCCTACTTACAGGGGCAGTGGGGCTTGAACACTGAAGCTTTCTTT. Amino acids: CASSLAYLQGQWGLNTEAFF.

As regards this clone: Different DNA sequences within this sample yield the same CDR3. The V and J genes are TRBV5-6 and TRBJ2-3; 12 bases are shared with TRBD2. CDR1 is SGHDT, CDR2 YYEEEE, per germline. The CDR3 loop spans 14 amino acids. J was trimmed by 6 bases and V by 3 bases; bases with no gene match: 2. The CDR3 nucleotides read TGTGCCAGCAGCTCTGGACTAGCGGGGGATACGCAGTATTTT. Protein product: CASSSGLAGDTQYF.

The CDR3 is CASSRYGTANTGELFF. For the CDR3, the DNA is TGTGCCAGCAGCCGTTACGGGACAGCGAACACCGGGGAGCTGTTTTTT. The chain carries TRBV7-3 and TRBJ2-2, with TRBD1 matching over 7 bases. V lost 5 bases and J lost 0; bases outside the gene matches: 6. Per the germline V gene, CDR1 is SGHTA and CDR2 is FQGTGA. The CDR3 sequence is 16 residues long.

The chain uses TRBV5-6 and TRBJ2-3; 7 bases align to TRBD2. Germline trimming cut 1 base from V and 4 bases from J; bases unmatched to any gene: 9. The length of the CDR3 is 16 residues. Germline CDR1 reads SGHDT; CDR2 reads YYEEEE. CDR3 sequence reads: CASSLTWEGLPDTQYF. CDR3 sequence (DNA): TGTGCCAGCAGCTTGACGTGGGAGGGCCTTCCAGATACGCAGTATTTT.

The chain has TRBV27 and TRBJ2-3; 10 nucleotides align to TRBD1. The CDR3 runs 14 residues. Germline V gene sequence: CDR1 MNHEY, CDR2 SMNVEV (reference sequence). Unmatched junction bases numbered 7, after V lost 7 bases and J lost 6 bases. CDR3 protein: CASTATGGLDTQYF. CDR3 DNA: TGTGCCAGCACGGCGACAGGGGGCTTGGATACGCAGTATTTT.